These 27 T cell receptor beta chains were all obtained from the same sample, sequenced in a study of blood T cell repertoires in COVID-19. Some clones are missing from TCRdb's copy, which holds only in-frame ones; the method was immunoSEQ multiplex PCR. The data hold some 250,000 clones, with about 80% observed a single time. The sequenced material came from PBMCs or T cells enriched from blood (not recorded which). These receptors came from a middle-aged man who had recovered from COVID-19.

CDR3 sequence (DNA): TGTGCCAGCAGCCCCCATGGGGACAGGGGCGAAAAACTGTTTTTT. This codes for CASSPHGDRGEKLFF. The V call is TRBV3-1 (or the pseudogene TRBV3-2), the J call TRBJ1-4; TRBD1 matches at 10 bases. V lost 4 bases to trimming and J lost 8 bases; unmatched junction nucleotides: 7. This CDR3 is built from 15 residues. Germline V gene lookup returns CDR1 LGHDT and CDR2 YNNKEL (reference sequence).

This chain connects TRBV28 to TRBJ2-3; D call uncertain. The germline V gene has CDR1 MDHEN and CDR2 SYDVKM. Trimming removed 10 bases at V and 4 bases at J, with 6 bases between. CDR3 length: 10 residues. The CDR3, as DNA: TGTGCCACTCGGGCAGATACGCAGTATTTT. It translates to CATRADTQYF.

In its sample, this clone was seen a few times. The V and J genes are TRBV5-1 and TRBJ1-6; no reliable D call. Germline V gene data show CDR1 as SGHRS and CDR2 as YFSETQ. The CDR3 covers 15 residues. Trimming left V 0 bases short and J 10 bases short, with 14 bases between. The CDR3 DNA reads TGCGCCAGCAGCTTGGCCGGAGGGAACAGATCACCCCTCCACTTT. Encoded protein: CASSLAGGNRSPLHF.

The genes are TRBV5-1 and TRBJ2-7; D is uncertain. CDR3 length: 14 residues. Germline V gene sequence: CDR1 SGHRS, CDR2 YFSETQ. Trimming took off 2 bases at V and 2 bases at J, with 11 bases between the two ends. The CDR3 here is CASSLGDSTYEQYF. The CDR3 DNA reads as TGCGCCAGCAGCTTAGGAGACTCTACCTACGAGCAGTACTTC.

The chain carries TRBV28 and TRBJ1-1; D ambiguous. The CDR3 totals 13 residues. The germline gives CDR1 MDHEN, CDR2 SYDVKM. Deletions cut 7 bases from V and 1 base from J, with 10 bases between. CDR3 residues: CASKEGGNTEAFF. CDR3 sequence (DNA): TGTGCCAGCAAAGAGGGCGGGAACACTGAAGCTTTCTTT.

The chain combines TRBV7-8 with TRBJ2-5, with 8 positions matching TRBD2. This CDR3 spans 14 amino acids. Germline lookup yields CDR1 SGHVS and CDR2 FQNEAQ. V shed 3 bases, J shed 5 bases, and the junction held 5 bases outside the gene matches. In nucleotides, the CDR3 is TGTGCCAGCAGCTTCCCCGGGACTAGTGAGACCCAGTACTTC. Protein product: CASSFPGTSETQYF.

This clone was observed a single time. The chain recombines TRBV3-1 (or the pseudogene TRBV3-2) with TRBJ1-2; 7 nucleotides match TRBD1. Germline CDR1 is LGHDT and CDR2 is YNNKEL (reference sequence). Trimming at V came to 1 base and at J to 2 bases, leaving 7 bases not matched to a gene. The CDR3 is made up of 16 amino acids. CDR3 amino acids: CASSQVGGGANYGYTF. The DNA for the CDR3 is TGTGCCAGCAGCCAAGTTGGAGGGGGCGCCAACTATGGCTACACCTTC.

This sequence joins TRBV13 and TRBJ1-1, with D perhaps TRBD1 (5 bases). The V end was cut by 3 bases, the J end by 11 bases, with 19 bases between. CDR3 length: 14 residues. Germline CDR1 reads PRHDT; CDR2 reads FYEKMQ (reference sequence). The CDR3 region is CASSLGGASGSAFF. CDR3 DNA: TGTGCCAGCAGCTTGGGAGGGGCCTCGGGAAGCGCTTTCTTT.

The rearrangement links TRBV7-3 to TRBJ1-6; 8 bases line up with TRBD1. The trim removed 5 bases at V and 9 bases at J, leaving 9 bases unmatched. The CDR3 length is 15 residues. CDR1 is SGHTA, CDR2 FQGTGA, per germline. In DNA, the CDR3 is TGTGCCAGCAGCGGAAACAGGGGGTCGTCTTCACCCCTCCACTTT. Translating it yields CASSGNRGSSSPLHF.

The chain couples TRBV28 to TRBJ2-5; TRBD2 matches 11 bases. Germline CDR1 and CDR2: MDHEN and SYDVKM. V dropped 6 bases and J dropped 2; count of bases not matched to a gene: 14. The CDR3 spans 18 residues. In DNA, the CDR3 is TGTGCCAGCAGCGTTTTAGATCTAGCGGGAGGAAGACAAGAGACCCAGTACTTC. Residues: CASSVLDLAGGRQETQYF.

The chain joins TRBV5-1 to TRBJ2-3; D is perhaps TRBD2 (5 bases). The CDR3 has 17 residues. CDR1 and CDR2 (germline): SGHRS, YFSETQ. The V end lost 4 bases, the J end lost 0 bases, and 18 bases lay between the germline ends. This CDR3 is CASSSTAGNPSTDTQYF. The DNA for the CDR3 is TGCGCCAGCAGCAGTACTGCGGGCAACCCTAGCACAGATACGCAGTATTTT.

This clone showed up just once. CDR3 region: CASSSEGVTYNEQFF. The CDR3 DNA is TGCGCCAGCAGCTCTGAGGGGGTAACCTACAATGAGCAGTTCTTC. The J gene is TRBJ2-1, the V gene TRBV5-1; TRBD1 is a possible D gene (6 bases). The V gene lost 3 bases and the J gene lost 2 bases, with 12 bases spanning the gap. The CDR3 covers 15 residues. Germline CDR1 reads SGHRS; CDR2 reads YFSETQ. The entire variable domain, with the rest obtained from reference TRBV5-1 and TRBJ2-1, is as follows: KAGVTQTPRYLIKTRGQQVTLSCSPISGHRSVSWYQQTPGQGLQFLFEYFSETQRNKGNFPGRFSGRQFSNSRSEMNVSTLELGDSALYLCASSSEGVTYNEQFFGPGTRLTVL.

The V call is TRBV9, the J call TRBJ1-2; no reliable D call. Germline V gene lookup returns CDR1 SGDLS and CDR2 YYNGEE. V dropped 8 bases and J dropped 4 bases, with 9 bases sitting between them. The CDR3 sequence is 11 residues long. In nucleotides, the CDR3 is TGTGCCAGTCTGGCGGGCTATGGCTACACCTTC. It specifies CASLAGYGYTF.

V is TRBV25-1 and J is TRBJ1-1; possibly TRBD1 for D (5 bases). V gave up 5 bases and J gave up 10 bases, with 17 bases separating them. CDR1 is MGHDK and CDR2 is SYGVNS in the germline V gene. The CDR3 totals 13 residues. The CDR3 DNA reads TGTGCCAGCAGTTCACAGGTTGGAAGGACAGCTTTCTTT. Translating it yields CASSSQVGRTAFF. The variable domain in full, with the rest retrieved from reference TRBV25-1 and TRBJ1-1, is EADIYQTPRYLVIGTGKKITLECSQTMGHDKMYWYQQDPGMELHLIHYSYGVNSTEKGDLSSESTVSRIRTEHFPLTLESARPSHTSQYLCASSSQVGRTAFFGQGTRLTVV.

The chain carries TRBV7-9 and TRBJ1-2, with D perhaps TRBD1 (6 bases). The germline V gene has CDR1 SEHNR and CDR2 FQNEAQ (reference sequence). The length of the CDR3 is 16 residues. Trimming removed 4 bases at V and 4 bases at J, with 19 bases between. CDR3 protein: CASSSGTPTLVYGYTF. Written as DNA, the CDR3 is TGTGCCAGCAGCTCCGGGACACCCACTTTAGTCTATGGCTACACCTTC.

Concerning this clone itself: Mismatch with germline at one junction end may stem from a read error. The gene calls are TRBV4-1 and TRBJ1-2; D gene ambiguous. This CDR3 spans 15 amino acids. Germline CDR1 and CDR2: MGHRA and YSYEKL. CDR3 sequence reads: CASRQAGRESRGYTF. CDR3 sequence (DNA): TGCGCCAGCAGACAAGCGGGCCGGGAGAGTCGTGGCTACACCTTC.

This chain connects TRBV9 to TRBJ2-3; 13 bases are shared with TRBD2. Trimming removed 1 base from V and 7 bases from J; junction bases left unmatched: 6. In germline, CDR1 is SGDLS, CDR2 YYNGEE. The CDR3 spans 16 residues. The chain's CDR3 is CASSVSEGLAGNTQYF. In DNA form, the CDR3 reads TGTGCCAGCAGCGTATCCGAGGGACTAGCGGGGAATACGCAGTATTTT.

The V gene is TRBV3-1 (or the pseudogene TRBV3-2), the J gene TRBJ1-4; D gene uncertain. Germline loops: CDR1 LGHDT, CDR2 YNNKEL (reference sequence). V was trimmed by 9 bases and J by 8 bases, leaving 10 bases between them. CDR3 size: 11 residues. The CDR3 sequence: CASLPGEKLFF. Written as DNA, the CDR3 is TGTGCCAGTCTCCCGGGGGAAAAACTGTTTTTT.

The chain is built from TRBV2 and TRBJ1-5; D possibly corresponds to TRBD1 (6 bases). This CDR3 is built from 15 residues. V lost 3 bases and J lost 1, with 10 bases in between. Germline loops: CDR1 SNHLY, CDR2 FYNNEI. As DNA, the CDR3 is TGTGCCAGCAGTGATGGGACAAACAGCAATCAGCCCCAGCATTTT. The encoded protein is CASSDGTNSNQPQHF.

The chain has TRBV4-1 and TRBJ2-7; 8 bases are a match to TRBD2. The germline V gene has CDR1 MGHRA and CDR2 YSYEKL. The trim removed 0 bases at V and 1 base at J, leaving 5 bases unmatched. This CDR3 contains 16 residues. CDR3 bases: TGCGCCAGCAGCCAAGAGTCGGGAGGGCCGTCCTACGAGCAGTACTTC. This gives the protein CASSQESGGPSYEQYF.

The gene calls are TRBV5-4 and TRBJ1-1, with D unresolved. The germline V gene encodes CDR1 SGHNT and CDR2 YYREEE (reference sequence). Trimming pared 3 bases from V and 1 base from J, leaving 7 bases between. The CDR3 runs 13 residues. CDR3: CASSWPPNTEAFF. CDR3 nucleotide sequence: TGTGCCAGCAGCTGGCCGCCGAACACTGAAGCTTTCTTT.

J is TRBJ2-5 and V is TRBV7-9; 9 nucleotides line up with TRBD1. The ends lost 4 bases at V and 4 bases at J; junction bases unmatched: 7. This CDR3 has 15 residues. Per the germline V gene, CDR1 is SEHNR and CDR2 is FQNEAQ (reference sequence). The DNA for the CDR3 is TGTGCCAGCAGCTCGGGACAGGGTGGTGGAGAGACCCAGTACTTC. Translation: CASSSGQGGGETQYF.

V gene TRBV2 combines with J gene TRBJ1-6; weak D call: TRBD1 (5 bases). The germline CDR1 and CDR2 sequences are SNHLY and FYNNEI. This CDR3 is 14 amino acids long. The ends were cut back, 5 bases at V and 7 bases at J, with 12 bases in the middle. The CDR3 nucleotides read TGTGCCAGCAGTTTGGACATAGGAAATTCACCCCTCCACTTT. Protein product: CASSLDIGNSPLHF.

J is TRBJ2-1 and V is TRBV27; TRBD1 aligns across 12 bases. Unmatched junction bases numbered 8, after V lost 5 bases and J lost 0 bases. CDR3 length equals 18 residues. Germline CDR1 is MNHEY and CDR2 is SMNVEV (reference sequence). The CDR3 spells CASSPGQGALSSYNEQFF. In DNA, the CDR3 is TGTGCCAGCAGTCCGGGACAGGGGGCGTTGAGCTCCTACAATGAGCAGTTCTTC.

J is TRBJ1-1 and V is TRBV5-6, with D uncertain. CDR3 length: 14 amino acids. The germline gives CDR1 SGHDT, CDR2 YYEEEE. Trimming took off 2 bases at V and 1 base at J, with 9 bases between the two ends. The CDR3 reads CASSFGVANTEAFF. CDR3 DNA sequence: TGTGCCAGCAGCTTCGGGGTGGCGAACACTGAAGCTTTCTTT.

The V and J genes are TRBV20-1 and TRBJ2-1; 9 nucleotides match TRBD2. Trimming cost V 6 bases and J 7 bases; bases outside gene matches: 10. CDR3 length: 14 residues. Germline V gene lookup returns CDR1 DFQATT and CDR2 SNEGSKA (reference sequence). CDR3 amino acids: CSASWLAGANEQFF. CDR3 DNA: TGCAGTGCCAGTTGGTTAGCGGGGGCTAATGAGCAGTTCTTC.

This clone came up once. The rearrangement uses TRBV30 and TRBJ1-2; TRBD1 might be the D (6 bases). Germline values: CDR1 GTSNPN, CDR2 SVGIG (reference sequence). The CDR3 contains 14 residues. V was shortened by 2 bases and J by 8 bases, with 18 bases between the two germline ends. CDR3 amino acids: CAWSRRRGQSGYTF. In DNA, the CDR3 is TGTGCCTGGAGTAGGCGCAGGGGACAAAGCGGCTACACCTTC.